These 2 T cell receptor beta chains were all obtained from the same sample, sequenced in a study of Ad26.COV2.S vaccination and SARS-CoV-2 variants (dated by TCRdb to the early 2020s). The treatment or condition label corresponds to: roughly 20 received Ad26.COV2.S at low or high dose, single or two shots; about 5 received placebo; per-sample allocation not given. For vaccine and placebo recipients, the sequenced repertoires came from samples collected on day 63 after the first injection. Libraries came from the immunoSEQ multiplex PCR assay. As stored in TCRdb, this immuneACCESS dataset retains in-frame rearrangements with V and J assigned. A fraction of the clones does not appear; measured against another copy, unresolved V genes explain less than half of the discrepancy, and the remainder lacks a known reason. The sample table shows about 400,000 clones, and 85% to 90% are seen once. Of the sample, about 3.5% is held by the ten largest clones.

This material consisted of peripheral blood, taken in a trial of Ad26.COV2.S vaccine versus placebo. These receptors came from a person between 18 and 65 years old who received the Ad26.COV2.S COVID-19 vaccine or a placebo.

The chain joins TRBV6-1 to TRBJ1-4; 9 positions agree with TRBD1. Germline-derived CDR1 and CDR2 are MNHNS and SASEGT. V lost 1 base to trimming and J lost 1 base; unmatched junction nucleotides: 4. The CDR3 is made up of 17 amino acids. The CDR3 DNA reads TGTGCCAGCAGTGAAGTTCCGGACAGGGGAACTAATGAAAAACTGTTTTTT. This translates into CASSEVPDRGTNEKLFF.

This clone has a single count. The chain is built from TRBV7-9 and TRBJ2-3; 8 positions agree with TRBD2. V gave up 5 bases and J gave up 0 bases; unmatched junction bases: 4. This CDR3 region has 15 residues. CDR1 SEHNR and CDR2 FQNEAQ come from the germline V gene (reference sequence). The CDR3 DNA reads as TGTGCCAGCAGCCGCGGGGGGTCTAGCACAGATACGCAGTATTTT. Protein product: CASSRGGSSTDTQYF.